What follows are 19 T cell receptor beta chains derived from one specimen sequenced in a study of T cell changes during pregnancy in multiple sclerosis. Profiling relied on immunoSEQ multiplex PCR, and the TCRdb table lists in-frame clones only, not all of them. The sample consists of just over 50,000 clones, under 95% of them appearing once. Material: CD4+ T cells from peripheral blood mononuclear cells, obtained in the second trimester of pregnancy. These receptor sequences come from a female donor with multiple sclerosis, enrolled in a pregnancy study.

V is TRBV5-1 and J is TRBJ1-2; weak D call: TRBD1 (6 bases). The CDR3 is 17 amino acids. The germline V gene has CDR1 SGHRS and CDR2 YFSETQ. The V end lost 0 bases, the J end lost 8 bases, and 23 bases lay between the germline ends. CDR3 sequence: CASSLAGTQGGGRGYTF. The DNA for the CDR3 is TGCGCCAGCAGCTTGGCCGGAACCCAGGGCGGGGGCAGGGGCTACACCTTC.

The V call is TRBV7-6, the J call TRBJ2-1; 7 positions agree with TRBD1. Germline V gene data show CDR1 as SGHVS and CDR2 as FNYEAQ. J lost 9 bases, V lost 7 bases, and 9 bases had no gene match. The CDR3 extends over 13 amino acids. The CDR3 DNA follows: TGTGCCAGCATCTTGGACAGGAACGGTGAGCAGTTCTTC. The encoded protein is CASILDRNGEQFF.

This rearrangement joins TRBV4-2 to TRBJ1-6, with a tentative D call TRBD1 (5 bases). V gave up 2 bases and J gave up 8 bases, with 13 bases separating them. Looked up from germline, CDR1 is LGHNA and CDR2 is YNFKEQ. This CDR3 comprises 15 residues. The CDR3 loop is CASSQPTETHSPLHF. The CDR3 DNA sequence: TGTGCCAGCAGCCAACCGACAGAGACCCATTCACCCCTCCACTTT.

J is TRBJ2-1 and V is TRBV10-3, with TRBD1 as a possible D gene (5 bases). Trimming shortened V by 0 bases and J by 6 bases, and 9 bases separated the two germline ends. The CDR3 length is 14 residues. Germline lookup yields CDR1 ENHRY and CDR2 SYGVKD. The CDR3 here is CAISESGVINEQFF. CDR3 in DNA: TGTGCCATCAGTGAGTCAGGGGTGATCAATGAGCAGTTCTTC.

The chain links TRBV5-6 to TRBJ1-1, with 9 bases identical to TRBD1. CDR3 length: 14 amino acids. CDR1 is SGHDT and CDR2 is YYEEEE in the germline V gene. V shed 3 bases, J shed 4 bases, and the junction held 4 bases outside the gene matches. CDR3 nucleotides: TGTGCCAGCAGCTATACAGGGGGCGTCACTGAAGCTTTCTTT. Its translation is CASSYTGGVTEAFF.

The chain joins TRBV7-2 to TRBJ2-3, with D possibly TRBD1 on 6 matching bases. Germline assignment: CDR1 SGHTA and CDR2 FQGNSA. The V and J ends lost 3 bases and 4 bases respectively, with 11 bases between them. CDR3 length equals 14 residues. In nucleotides, the CDR3 is TGTGCCAGCAGCTTCCCCGGACAGCCAGATACGCAGTATTTT. Residues: CASSFPGQPDTQYF.

This sequence joins TRBV25-1 and TRBJ2-7; 8 positions match TRBD1. Germline V gives CDR1 MGHDK, CDR2 SYGVNS. Unmatched junction bases numbered 9, after V lost 5 bases and J lost 3 bases. The CDR3 extends over 15 amino acids. CDR3 residues: CASSPTGQGFYEQYF. DNA of the CDR3: TGTGCCAGCAGTCCCACCGGACAGGGTTTCTACGAGCAGTACTTC.

V gene TRBV30 combines with J gene TRBJ1-6; TRBD1 is a possible D gene (5 bases). This CDR3 is 14 amino acids long. Germline V gives CDR1 GTSNPN, CDR2 SVGIG (reference sequence). V lost 4 bases and J lost 9, with 16 bases in between. The CDR3 DNA follows: TGTGCCTGGACAGGGACTCCCGAAGGTTCACCCCTCCACTTT. Translating it yields CAWTGTPEGSPLHF. Full variable domain (missing parts from reference TRBV30 and TRBJ1-6): SQTIHQWPATLVQPVGSPLSLECTVEGTSNPNLYWYRQAAGRGLQLLFYSVGIGQISSEVPQNLSASRPQDRQFILSSKKLLLSDSGFYLCAWTGTPEGSPLHFGNGTRLTVT.

V usage is TRBV20-1 and J usage is TRBJ1-1; D is unclear. Looked up from germline, CDR1 is DFQATT and CDR2 is SNEGSKA (reference sequence). V was cut by 4 bases and J by 7 bases, with 10 bases left in between. The length of the CDR3 is 11 residues. The CDR3 DNA reads TGCAGTGCTACTAAAGAACTTGAAGCTTTCTTT. As protein: CSATKELEAFF.

DNA of the CDR3: TGTGCCAGCAGGAAGGCGGGACCTCACTGGGATACGCAGTATTTT. Translated: CASRKAGPHWDTQYF. The V and J genes are TRBV25-1 and TRBJ2-3; a weak D match, TRBD2 (6 bases). CDR1 is MGHDK and CDR2 is SYGVNS in the germline V gene. The CDR3 runs 15 residues. The ends were cut back, 6 bases at V and 6 bases at J, with 19 bases in the middle.

In this sample, this clone turned up a few times. The genes are TRBV6-5 and TRBJ2-5, with 10 bases fitting TRBD1. CDR1 and CDR2 (germline): MNHEY, SVGAGI. The CDR3 covers 15 residues. V was pared by 2 bases and J by 5 bases, with 5 bases of the junction left unmatched. The DNA of the CDR3 is TGTGCCAGCAGTTACGGGACAGGGGCTCGGGAGACCCAGTACTTC. This gives the protein CASSYGTGARETQYF.

The chain recombines TRBV19 with TRBJ1-2; weak D call: TRBD1 (5 bases). The CDR3 sequence is 12 residues long. V lost 10 bases and J lost 4, with 13 bases in between. Germline V gene data show CDR1 as LNHDA and CDR2 as SQIVND (reference sequence). The CDR3 bases are TGTGCCACTACAGGACGGATCTATGGCTACACCTTC. The encoded protein is CATTGRIYGYTF.

This chain links TRBV7-8 with TRBJ2-7; the match to TRBD1 covers 10 bases. The CDR3 totals 15 residues. The germline V gene has CDR1 SGHVS and CDR2 FQNEAQ. V shed 5 bases and J 3 bases; nucleotides not matched to a gene: 7. The CDR3 here is CASSHPRTGGYEQYF. The CDR3 nucleotides are TGTGCCAGCAGCCACCCACGGACAGGGGGCTACGAGCAGTACTTC.

V usage is TRBV7-2 and J usage is TRBJ2-3, with 14 bases lining up with TRBD2. V lost 5 bases to trimming and J lost 6 bases; unmatched junction nucleotides: 7. Germline values: CDR1 SGHTA, CDR2 FQGNSA. The length of the CDR3 is 16 residues. CDR3 protein: CASSLRTSGGWDTQYF. In DNA, the CDR3 is TGTGCCAGCAGCCTGAGGACTAGCGGGGGGTGGGATACGCAGTATTTT.

The chain links TRBV7-3 to TRBJ2-5; 10 positions match TRBD1. V shed 5 bases and J 5 bases; nucleotides not matched to a gene: 2. The CDR3 spans 13 residues. The germline V gene has CDR1 SGHTA and CDR2 FQGTGA. Written as DNA, the CDR3 is TGTGCCAGCAGCCCGGGACAGGGGGAGACCCAGTACTTC. Translation: CASSPGQGETQYF. Full variable domain (remainder filled in from reference TRBV7-3 and TRBJ2-5): GAGVSQTPSNKVTEKGKYVELRCDPISGHTALYWYRQSLGQGPEFLIYFQGTGAADDSGLPNDRFFAVRPEGSVSTLKIQRTERGDSAVYLCASSPGQGETQYFGPGTRLLVL.

The chain is built from TRBV12-5 and TRBJ2-1; D gene unclear. Trimming took off 1 base at V and 7 bases at J, with 11 bases between the two ends. This CDR3 has 14 amino acids. The germline gives CDR1 LGHNT, CDR2 FRNRAP. The CDR3 is CASGLGLLTNEQFF. The DNA for the CDR3 is TGTGCTAGTGGTTTGGGGCTGCTCACGAATGAGCAGTTCTTC.

This chain links TRBV6-5 with TRBJ2-5; TRBD2 agrees at 7 bases. The CDR3 length is 14 residues. J lost 2 bases, V lost 2 bases, and 2 bases had no gene match. In germline, CDR1 is MNHEY, CDR2 SVGAGI. The CDR3 loop reads CASSYGGGQETQYF. In nucleotides, the CDR3 is TGTGCCAGCAGTTACGGGGGGGGTCAAGAGACCCAGTACTTC.

The chain links TRBV14 to TRBJ2-1; weak D call: TRBD2 (5 bases). The ends were cut back, 4 bases at V and 6 bases at J, with 13 bases in the middle. Germline lookup yields CDR1 SGHDN and CDR2 FVKESK. This CDR3 region has 14 residues. This chain's CDR3 is CASSPFRLSNEQFF. Here the CDR3 DNA reads TGTGCCAGCAGCCCGTTTAGACTATCCAATGAGCAGTTCTTC.

The chain recombines TRBV27 with TRBJ1-1, with D possibly matching TRBD1 (6 bases). The CDR3 consists of 13 residues. From germline, CDR1 is MNHEY and CDR2 SMNVEV (reference sequence). V was cut by 3 bases and J by 8 bases, with 13 bases left in between. CDR3 region: CASSLGGRTEAFF. Written as DNA, the CDR3 is TGTGCCAGCAGTTTGGGGGGGCGTACCGAAGCTTTCTTT.